The present TCR beta chain was sequenced within a study of T cell responses to AZD1222 COVID-19 vaccine. Study-level results: Reports indicate that nearly half of spike-specific TCRs are directed at unmutated variant regions. Regions 160-218 and 743-854 held dominance among vaccine-associated CD4 TCRs, which spanned spike.

This table comes from immunoSEQ multiplex PCR, and its TCRdb copy is limited to in-frame clones, with some not included. The sample carries 90,000 to 150,000 clones, roughly 87% recorded once. The germline CDR1 and CDR2 sequences are LNHDA and SQIVND (reference sequence). The CDR3 runs 15 residues. The V segment lost 6 bases and the J segment 11 bases; nucleotides outside the gene matches: 17. About this clone: Its antigen remains unknown.

The receptor was isolated from an adult who received the AZD1222 COVID-19 vaccine. The material was peripheral blood, obtained 28 days after the second AZD1222 dose. The V gene is TRBV19, the J gene TRBJ1-1, with 8 bases lining up with TRBD1. The CDR3 DNA reads TGTGCCAGTAGCCCGACCTTGGGCACAGGGGGACGGGCTTTCTTT. Its protein is CASSPTLGTGGRAFF.